Presented here are 18 T cell receptor beta chains from one specimen sequenced in a study of CD8 T cells in Susac syndrome. RNA totalling about 0.45 to 1 ug underwent reverse transcription with random hexamers. TCRdb re-derived calls from the immunoSEQ multiplex PCR reads in MiXCR, one entry per CDR3 protein. The data contain under 200,000 distinct CDR3 sequences, 91% of them singletons. The sequenced material came from CD4+ T cells from PBMCs. These TCRs come from a human donor with Susac syndrome.

The rearrangement links TRBV29-1 to TRBJ2-1; perhaps D is TRBD1 or TRBD2 (7 bases each). Trimming stripped 5 bases from V and 7 bases from J, with 24 bases between. Germline V CDR1 and CDR2: SQVTM, ANQGSEA. CDR3 length: 16 amino acids. The CDR3 reads CSVPRGPGGYSNEQFF. CDR3 bases: TGCAGCGTTCCAAGGGGGCCGGGGGGCTATTCAAATGAGCAGTTCTTC.

This rearrangement joins TRBV21-1 to TRBJ1-6; the table's D call, TRBD1, has no DNA check behind it. TRBV21-1 is recorded as a pseudogene. The CDR3 covers 17 residues. CDR3 amino acids: CASSKVLAGFYNSPLHF. The CDR3 bases are TGTGCCAGCAGCAAAGTATTGGCAGGGTTCTATAATTCACCCCTCCACTTT.

The chain is built from TRBV29-1 and TRBJ2-7; D is perhaps TRBD1 (6 bases). Germline lookup yields CDR1 SQVTM and CDR2 ANQGSEA. Trimming took 4 bases from V and 0 from J, leaving 10 bases between them. The CDR3 covers 13 residues. The CDR3 nucleotides are TGCAGCGTTGTACAGGGCTCCTCCTACGAGCAGTACTTC. Translation gives CSVVQGSSYEQYF.

The V and J genes are TRBV19 and TRBJ2-6; 10 positions agree with TRBD1. Trimming at V came to 6 bases and at J to 2 bases, leaving 4 bases not matched to a gene. Germline lookup yields CDR1 LNHDA and CDR2 SQIVND (reference sequence). This CDR3 contains 16 residues. In nucleotides, the CDR3 is TGTGCCAGTAGCCGACAGGGGGCGGCTGGGGCCAACGTCCTGACTTTC. Translating it yields CASSRQGAAGANVLTF.

In its sample, this clonotype was seen once. The chain has TRBV6-6 and TRBJ2-5; possibly TRBD1 or TRBD2 for D (6 bases each). Germline V lookup: CDR1 MNHNY, CDR2 SVGAGI (reference sequence). The CDR3 has 14 amino acids. V was trimmed by 5 bases and J by 7 bases, leaving 17 bases between them. The CDR3 coding sequence is TGTGCCAGCAGTAGCACGGGGGCCAAGTGGACCCAGTACTTC. The encoded protein is CASSSTGAKWTQYF.

V is TRBV27 and J is TRBJ2-3, with D possibly TRBD1 on 5 matching bases. CDR1 and CDR2 (germline): MNHEY, SMNVEV (reference sequence). V was trimmed by 0 bases and J by 6 bases, leaving 10 bases between them. The CDR3 has 14 residues. In DNA, the CDR3 is TGTGCCAGCAGTTTATCTGGGGCAATGGATACGCAGTATTTT. The encoded protein is CASSLSGAMDTQYF.

The chain links TRBV2 to TRBJ2-3; D remains ambiguous. The CDR3 sequence is 13 residues long. Germline V CDR1 and CDR2: SNHLY, FYNNEI. V was trimmed by 6 bases and J by 0 bases, leaving 7 bases between them. In DNA form, the CDR3 reads TGTGCCAGCAGAGAGACCAGCACAGATACGCAGTATTTT. It encodes CASRETSTDTQYF.

The chain combines TRBV5-1 with TRBJ2-2; TRBD2 agrees at 8 bases. V lost 8 bases and J lost 3; bases outside the gene matches: 3. Germline CDR1 reads SGHRS; CDR2 reads YFSETQ. The CDR3 length is 13 residues. CDR3 loop: CASKLADTGELFF. DNA of the CDR3: TGCGCCAGTAAACTAGCGGACACCGGGGAGCTGTTTTTT.

The chain has TRBV6-5 and TRBJ2-1; 8 positions agree with TRBD1. With V trimmed by 5 bases and J by 5 bases, 8 bases remained unmatched. The CDR3 extends over 15 amino acids. Germline CDR1 and CDR2: MNHEY and SVGAGI. The CDR3: CASSIDRGLHNEQFF. Written as DNA, the CDR3 is TGTGCCAGCAGTATCGACAGGGGACTTCACAATGAGCAGTTCTTC.

The gene calls are TRBV9 and TRBJ2-1, with 7 bases identical to TRBD2. The germline gives CDR1 SGDLS, CDR2 YYNGEE. The CDR3 has 13 residues. Trimming took 5 bases from V and 7 from J; bases not matched to a gene: 6. The CDR3 region is CASRPGGGNEQFF. In nucleotides, the CDR3 is TGTGCCAGCAGACCTGGGGGGGGGAATGAGCAGTTCTTC.

The rearrangement joins TRBV12-3 or TRBV12-4 to TRBJ2-1; 7 bases are a match to TRBD2. V was clipped by 8 bases and J by 2 bases; unmatched bases: 18. The CDR3 has 18 amino acids. CDR3 sequence (DNA): TGTGCCAGCCGGCCCGACGCACATAGCGGGCGCGCCTACAATGAGCAGTTCTTC. It encodes CASRPDAHSGRAYNEQFF.

The chain uses TRBV29-1 and TRBJ2-3, with 8 bases matching TRBD2. Germline CDR1 reads SQVTM; CDR2 reads ANQGSEA. The CDR3 runs to 13 residues. Trimming cost V 5 bases and J 4 bases; bases outside gene matches: 5. CDR3 DNA: TGCAGCGTTTGCGGGAGGCTCGCAGATACGCAGTATTTT. Its translation: CSVCGRLADTQYF.

The chain couples TRBV12-3 or TRBV12-4 to TRBJ1-5; D not resolved. The CDR3 loop spans 13 amino acids. Deletions cut 0 bases from V and 10 bases from J, with 10 bases between. The DNA for the CDR3 is TGTGCCAGCAGTTTAGCGCACGGACCACCCCAGCATTTT. Amino acids: CASSLAHGPPQHF.

V and J are TRBV4-1 and TRBJ1-2; D possibly corresponds to TRBD1 (6 bases). Germline CDR1 and CDR2: MGHRA and YSYEKL. Trimming shortened V by 1 base and J by 3 bases, and 12 bases separated the two germline ends. The CDR3 contains 15 residues. Here the CDR3 DNA reads TGCGCCAGCAGCCAAGGGGGGGGCGTGGACTATGGCTACACCTTC. Amino acids: CASSQGGGVDYGYTF.

This clonotype was counted a single time. The chain combines TRBV9 with TRBJ2-4, with a weak D call TRBD1 (6 bases). The V and J ends lost 4 bases and 8 bases respectively, with 13 bases between them. CDR1 SGDLS and CDR2 YYNGEE come from the germline V gene. The CDR3 covers 13 residues. The CDR3 reads CASSKEDSDIQYF. The CDR3 coding sequence is TGTGCCAGCAGCAAAGAGGACAGCGACATTCAGTACTTC.

The chain has TRBV18 and TRBJ1-5, with D uncertain. The V gene's germline CDR1 is KGHSH and CDR2 LQKENI. Trimming removed 2 bases from V and 0 bases from J, with 11 bases in between. The CDR3 has 16 amino acids. The CDR3 protein is CASSPEVVGSNQPQHF. The CDR3 nucleotides are TGTGCCAGCTCACCAGAGGTTGTGGGTAGCAATCAGCCCCAGCATTTT. Full variable domain (missing parts from reference TRBV18 and TRBJ1-5): NAGVMQNPRHLVRRRGQEARLRCSPMKGHSHVYWYRQLPEEGLKFMVYLQKENIIDESGMPKERFSAEFPKEGPSILRIQQVVRGDSAAYFCASSPEVVGSNQPQHFGDGTRLSIL.

V gene TRBV18 combines with J gene TRBJ2-7, with D perhaps matching TRBD1 (6 bases). Per the germline V gene, CDR1 is KGHSH and CDR2 is LQKENI. With 2 bases removed from V and 4 bases from J, the gap between germline ends came to 15 bases. The CDR3 sequence is 15 residues long. CDR3 nucleotides: TGTGCCAGCTCACCAGACAGGCGGCCCCTATACGAGCAGTACTTC. Its translation: CASSPDRRPLYEQYF.

The chain is built from TRBV7-3 and TRBJ2-3; 10 bases line up with TRBD2. CDR1 is SGHTA and CDR2 is FQGTGA in the germline V gene. V lost 5 bases and J lost 2; bases outside the gene matches: 7. This CDR3 contains 16 residues. CDR3 loop: CASSQNSGGNTDTQYF. For the CDR3, the DNA is TGTGCCAGCAGCCAAAATAGCGGGGGGAACACAGATACGCAGTATTTT.